This T cell receptor beta chain originates from a study of Tregs in tolerant kidney transplant recipients. Study-level findings and limits: The most relevant donor-specific Treg TCRbeta repertoire apparently came from expansion with activated donor B cells. For some patients, primers changed over time, blocking nucleotide-level comparison. This study did not directly address biological reproducibility. The small number of patients limits these findings pending further validation.

Worth noting for this clone: What it binds is not known. The observed sequence ends 3 residues before the CDR3 terminus, with the missing tail filled in from the germline J gene.

CDR3 length: 11 residues. V shed 4 bases and J shed 2 bases, with 5 bases lying between them. Germline V gene data show CDR1 as SQVTM and CDR2 as ANQGSEA. Using immunoSEQ multiplex PCR, the repertoire was profiled, and TCRdb retains in-frame clones only, with some absent. Its listing shows roughly 48,000 clones. The gene calls are TRBV29-1 and TRBJ2-5, with D unclear. The sequenced sample was CD4+ T cells from blood, obtained before the transplant. The sequence derives from a human donor who received a combined kidney and bone marrow transplant. Incomplete CDR3 DNA: TGCAGCGTTGGTAGACAAGAGACC. Protein product: CSVGRQET. The full CDR3 protein is CSVGRQETQYF. Together with reference TRBV29-1 and TRBJ2-5, the CDR3 gives the full variable domain: SAVISQKPSRDICQRGTSLTIQCQVDSQVTMMFWYRQQPGQSLTLIATANQGSEATYESGFVIDKFPISRPNLTFSTLTVSNMSPEDSSIYLCSVGRQETQYFGPGTRLLVL.